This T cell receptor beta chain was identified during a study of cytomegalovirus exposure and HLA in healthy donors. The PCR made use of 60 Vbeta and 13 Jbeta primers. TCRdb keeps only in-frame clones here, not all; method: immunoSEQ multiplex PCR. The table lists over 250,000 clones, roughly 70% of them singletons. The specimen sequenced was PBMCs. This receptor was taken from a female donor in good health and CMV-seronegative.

In DNA, the CDR3 is TGCAGCGCCCGAGGACAGGGCCACAATGAGCAGTTCTTC. Amino acids: CSARGQGHNEQFF. The rearrangement links TRBV29-1 to TRBJ2-1, with 8 bases aligning to TRBD1. V lost 7 bases, J lost 5 bases, and 7 bases stayed unmatched. CDR1 is SQVTM and CDR2 is ANQGSEA in the germline V gene. The CDR3 contains 13 residues.